This TCR beta chain was found in a study of kidney transplant recipient with SARS-CoV-2 infection. V lost 2 bases, J lost 6 bases, and 10 bases lay in between. Germline V gene sequence: CDR1 SGHNT, CDR2 YENEEA. There are 13 residues in the CDR3. TCRdb re-called the reads through MiXCR, storing one row per CDR3 protein. This sample has under 300,000 distinct CDR3 sequences, with 25% to 35% found just once. This clonotype was observed many times. This TCR derives from a male patient aged 30 to 40 who had COVID-19 and was a kidney transplant recipient. Some T cells may be supplied by the graft donor. V and J are TRBV11-3 and TRBJ2-5; D remains unclear. Sequences were derived from a blood sample, sampled at baseline and on roughly day 120 from a kidney transplant recipient. CDR3 sequence reads: CASSLNPQQTQYF. The CDR3 nucleotides read TGTGCCAGCAGCTTAAACCCCCAGCAGACCCAGTACTTC.